This TCR beta chain comes out of a study of T cell changes during pregnancy in multiple sclerosis. Assay: immunoSEQ multiplex PCR; the TCRdb copy retains only in-frame clones and omits some. The repertoire holds about 40,000 clones, with around 90% as singletons. Germline V gene data show CDR1 as MGHRA and CDR2 as YSYEKL. This CDR3 is 15 amino acids long. V shed 1 base and J shed 1 base, with 10 bases lying between them. The origin of this receptor is a female donor with multiple sclerosis, enrolled in a pregnancy study. V is TRBV4-1 and J is TRBJ1-1, with a possible D match to TRBD1 (6 bases). The source was CD4+ T cells from peripheral blood mononuclear cells, collected before pregnancy. The DNA of the CDR3 is TGCGCCAGCAGCCAAGTAGGGGGTCGGAACACTGAAGCTTTCTTT. Translated: CASSQVGGRNTEAFF.